This T cell receptor beta chain was obtained from a study of T cells in tuberculosis. On the study more broadly: Sequenced TCRs come from CD1B-GMM tetramer-binding T cells. In South Africa, adults with active tuberculosis were compared with IGRA-negative and latently infected IGRA-positive adolescents.

Tuberculin skin test and IGRA determined adolescents' latent tuberculosis status at entry. TCRdb keeps only in-frame clones here, not all; method: immunoSEQ multiplex PCR. The sample holds 30,000 to 45,000 clones, over 90% seen once. This CDR3 is built from 16 residues. V was pared by 0 bases and J by 1 base, with 5 bases of the junction left unmatched. The germline CDR1 and CDR2 sequences are SGDLS and YYNGEE. This clone came up once. The chain joins TRBV9 to TRBJ2-5; 8 positions agree with TRBD2. The sequencing input was PBMCs. The origin of this receptor is a donor between 10 and 35 years old with latent tuberculosis or without tuberculosis infection. The CDR3 nucleotides are TGTGCCAGCAGCGTAGGTGCGGGGGGCTCCCAAGAGACCCAGTACTTC. As protein: CASSVGAGGSQETQYF.